This T cell receptor beta chain derives from a study of shared clonotypes between healthy human individuals. As for the study in general: The donors, a couple of women and a few men, were aged 18 to 49. Per donor, CD8 memory used one plate, CD8 naive used two, CD4 memory used three and CD4 naive used three.

Assay used: immunoSEQ multiplex PCR; TCRdb lists only in-frame clones, some missing. The table has about 2 million clones, less than 95% seen once; the top ten hold 1.2%. CD45RO-negative cells were positively selected for CCR7, leaving out terminally differentiated effector memory CD45RA+ cells. In germline, CDR1 is SNHLY, CDR2 FYNNEI. Trimming at V came to 6 bases and at J to 5 bases, leaving 6 bases not matched to a gene. This CDR3 region has 13 residues. The sequence was obtained from a man in his late teens or twenties in good health. Sequencing was carried out using naive CD8+ T cells sorted from blood. The rearrangement uses TRBV2 and TRBJ1-1; TRBD1 agrees at 7 bases. DNA of the CDR3: TGTGCCAGCAGGGAGAGGGGGCTTACTGAAGCTTTCTTT. This translates into CASRERGLTEAFF.